This T cell receptor beta chain is from a study of blood T cell repertoires in COVID-19. Repertoires were generated with immunoSEQ multiplex PCR, while TCRdb's copy carries only in-frame clones and drops some. The table lists around 130,000 clones, about 92% of them singletons, with 3.7% in the top ten. CDR1 is SGDLS and CDR2 is YYNGEE in the germline V gene. The ends lost 0 bases at V and 7 bases at J; junction bases unmatched: 7. The length of the CDR3 is 15 residues. This clone has a single count. Sequenced input: peripheral blood. The gene calls are TRBV9 and TRBJ1-2; 9 nucleotides align to TRBD1. This clonotype was sampled from a man aged 45-65 years with active COVID-19. The CDR3, as DNA: TGTGCCAGCAGCGTAGACCCGACAGGGGGGAGTGGCTACACCTTC. Residues: CASSVDPTGGSGYTF.